The 29 T cell receptor beta chains presented below share a single source sample, sequenced in a study of graft-versus-host responses after intestinal transplantation. Their specific antigens are unknown. Measured with immunoSEQ multiplex PCR; TCRdb has only the in-frame clones, and not every one. Of tens of thousands of clones listed, about 93% are singletons. The input for sequencing was unstimulated CD8+ T cells sorted from spleen or lymph node cells, taken before intestinal transplant. The receptors originated from a human donor who received an intestinal transplant.

The rearrangement joins TRBV27 to TRBJ2-3; 9 bases line up with TRBD2. Germline-derived CDR1 and CDR2 are MNHEY and SMNVEV (reference sequence). The CDR3 covers 16 residues. V lost 2 bases and J lost 2; bases outside the gene matches: 5. In DNA, the CDR3 is TGTGCCAGCAGTTTAGTAGCGGGAGTGTTCACAGATACGCAGTATTTT. Translated, it gives CASSLVAGVFTDTQYF.

V is TRBV5-4 and J is TRBJ2-7; 10 bases fit TRBD1. CDR1 is SGHNT, CDR2 YYREEE, per germline (reference sequence). This CDR3 spans 16 amino acids. The ends lost 3 bases at V and 5 bases at J; junction bases unmatched: 11. CDR3 amino acids: CASSSPGDRGPDEQYF. CDR3 bases: TGTGCCAGCAGCTCCCCAGGAGACAGGGGGCCCGACGAGCAGTACTTC.

The chain combines TRBV11-1 with TRBJ2-3; D may be TRBD1 (6 bases). The V and J ends lost 1 base and 5 bases respectively, with 16 bases between them. In germline, CDR1 is SGHAT, CDR2 FQDESV (reference sequence). The CDR3 is 16 amino acids. The CDR3 DNA follows: TGTGCCAGCAGCTTAGACCTAAACAGGGCTGGAGATACGCAGTATTTT. This translates into CASSLDLNRAGDTQYF.

V is TRBV4-1 and J is TRBJ1-2; no clear D gene. The CDR3 has 15 residues. Germline V lookup: CDR1 MGHRA, CDR2 YSYEKL. Trimming cost V 0 bases and J 2 bases, with 10 bases left between them. Here the CDR3 reads CASSQDGIWNYGYTF. CDR3 in DNA: TGCGCCAGCAGCCAAGATGGGATTTGGAACTATGGCTACACCTTC.

The J gene is TRBJ2-3, the V gene TRBV6-6, with TRBD2 identical over 11 bases. Looked up from germline, CDR1 is MNHNY and CDR2 is SVGAGI (reference sequence). The CDR3 is 16 amino acids. V shed 7 bases and J 3 bases; nucleotides not matched to a gene: 9. The CDR3 sequence: CASKWALAGDTDTQYF. The CDR3, as DNA: TGTGCCAGCAAGTGGGCACTAGCGGGGGATACAGATACGCAGTATTTT.

The V and J genes are TRBV28 and TRBJ2-2; 10 bases map to TRBD2. CDR3 length: 18 amino acids. J lost 6 bases, V lost 4 bases, and 14 bases had no gene match. From germline, CDR1 is MDHEN and CDR2 SYDVKM. This chain's CDR3 is CASSSYRLAGEGPGELFF. The CDR3 DNA reads TGTGCCAGCAGTTCCTACCGACTAGCGGGTGAAGGTCCCGGGGAGCTGTTTTTT.

The gene calls are TRBV6-5 and TRBJ1-5; D perhaps matches TRBD1 (5 bases). The CDR3 covers 16 residues. The V and J ends lost 3 bases and 0 bases respectively, with 12 bases between them. CDR1 and CDR2 from the germline V gene are MNHEY and SVGAGI. The chain's CDR3 is CASSYLGPFSNQPQHF. For the CDR3, the DNA is TGTGCCAGCAGTTATTTGGGGCCCTTTAGCAATCAGCCCCAGCATTTT.

The chain has TRBV30 and TRBJ1-4; D is unresolved. V lost 4 bases to trimming and J lost 5 bases, with 8 bases between them. Germline V CDR1 and CDR2: GTSNPN, SVGIG (reference sequence). CDR3 length equals 12 residues. The DNA for the CDR3 is TGTGCCTGGACGGTGGGGAATGAAAAACTGTTTTTT. Its protein product is CAWTVGNEKLFF. Supplemented by reference TRBV30 and TRBJ1-4, the full variable domain reads SQTIHQWPATLVQPVGSPLSLECTVEGTSNPNLYWYRQAAGRGLQLLFYSVGIGQISSEVPQNLSASRPQDRQFILSSKKLLLSDSGFYLCAWTVGNEKLFFGSGTQLSVL.

The rearrangement uses TRBV29-1 and TRBJ1-1, with TRBD1 as a possible D gene (5 bases). The CDR3 runs to 12 residues. V lost 2 bases and J lost 1, with 5 bases in between. Germline V gene lookup returns CDR1 SQVTM and CDR2 ANQGSEA. CDR3 bases: TGCAGCGTTGAACAGGGGAACACTGAAGCTTTCTTT. It encodes CSVEQGNTEAFF.

V gene TRBV9 combines with J gene TRBJ1-5; D is possibly TRBD1 (6 bases). Deletions cut 7 bases from V and 4 bases from J, with 9 bases between. CDR3 length: 12 amino acids. Germline CDR1 reads SGDLS; CDR2 reads YYNGEE. DNA for the CDR3: TGTGCCAGCGGGGGGGCTAATCAGCCCCAGCATTTT. Protein sequence: CASGGANQPQHF.

This clone was detected only a few times. The chain carries TRBV11-2 and TRBJ1-3; TRBD1 aligns across 7 bases. Germline loops: CDR1 SGHAT, CDR2 FQNNGV. The CDR3 runs 15 residues. The V segment lost 3 bases and the J segment 0 bases; nucleotides outside the gene matches: 2. The CDR3 DNA is TGTGCCAGCAGCTTGACAGGGAGCTCTGGAAACACCATATATTTT. Residues: CASSLTGSSGNTIYF.

The gene calls are TRBV18 and TRBJ1-2; perhaps TRBD1 as D (5 bases). CDR3 length: 14 residues. V shed 1 base and J shed 7 bases, with 13 bases lying between them. CDR1 is KGHSH, CDR2 LQKENI, per germline. Written as DNA, the CDR3 is TGTGCCAGCTCACCACGCAGGGTATGGGGTGGCTACACCTTC. This encodes CASSPRRVWGGYTF. The complete variable domain, with remaining parts taken from reference TRBV18 and TRBJ1-2, reads NAGVMQNPRHLVRRRGQEARLRCSPMKGHSHVYWYRQLPEEGLKFMVYLQKENIIDESGMPKERFSAEFPKEGPSILRIQQVVRGDSAAYFCASSPRRVWGGYTFGSGTRLTVV.

The chain carries TRBV4-1 and TRBJ2-7, with 8 bases that match TRBD2. Trimming removed 4 bases from V and 1 base from J; junction bases left unmatched: 3. Per germline, CDR1 MGHRA and CDR2 YSYEKL. CDR3 length: 14 amino acids. The CDR3 sequence: CASSLGLGSYEQYF. Here the CDR3 DNA reads TGCGCCAGCAGCCTGGGACTAGGTTCCTACGAGCAGTACTTC.

The chain is built from TRBV4-1 and TRBJ2-7, with TRBD2 identical over 11 bases. Looked up from germline, CDR1 is MGHRA and CDR2 is YSYEKL. V gave up 3 bases and J gave up 3 bases; unmatched junction bases: 10. This CDR3 has 17 residues. The CDR3 reads CASSHDGHTSGSYEQYF. DNA of the CDR3: TGCGCCAGCAGCCATGATGGGCACACTAGCGGGAGCTACGAGCAGTACTTC.

The CDR3 sequence is CASSIGTLGNEQFF. The CDR3, as DNA: TGTGCCAGTAGTATTGGGACTTTGGGAAATGAGCAGTTCTTC. V is TRBV19 and J is TRBJ2-1, with D possibly being TRBD2 (6 bases). The CDR3 length is 14 residues. Per the germline V gene, CDR1 is LNHDA and CDR2 is SQIVND (reference sequence). The V gene lost 3 bases and the J gene lost 7 bases, with 13 bases spanning the gap.

This clone was picked up a small number of times. This chain joins TRBV7-9 and TRBJ2-4; 8 bases fit TRBD1. The germline CDR1 and CDR2 sequences are SEHNR and FQNEAQ (reference sequence). The CDR3 runs 17 residues. With 5 bases clipped from V and 0 bases from J, the junction kept 9 bases outside the gene matches. Written as DNA, the CDR3 is TGTGCCAGCAGCCCCGGGACAGGTGGTACAGCCAAAAACATTCAGTACTTC. Translation gives CASSPGTGGTAKNIQYF.

This sequence joins TRBV9 and TRBJ1-2; 11 nucleotides match TRBD1. This CDR3 has 15 residues. Germline V CDR1 and CDR2: SGDLS, YYNGEE. The junction had 5 bases not matched to a gene; V was cut back by 0 bases and J by 7 bases. CDR3 DNA: TGTGCCAGCAGCGTAGCTAGCGGACAGGGGGCTGGCTACACCTTC. It codes for CASSVASGQGAGYTF.

The CDR3 region has the DNA TGTGCCAGCAGTCCATTCCCGGGACAGGGGGTGGAAGAGACCCAGTACTTC. The encoded protein is CASSPFPGQGVEETQYF. The chain combines TRBV27 with TRBJ2-5; 11 positions agree with TRBD1. V lost 5 bases and J lost 3; bases outside the gene matches: 11. The CDR3 runs 17 residues. Germline V gives CDR1 MNHEY, CDR2 SMNVEV (reference sequence).

For the CDR3, the DNA is TGTGCCAGCAGCCTGGACTATGGCTACACCTTC. It specifies CASSLDYGYTF. The chain is built from TRBV6-6 and TRBJ1-2, with no clear D. The V end was cut by 6 bases, the J end by 3 bases, with 5 bases between. Germline V gene data show CDR1 as MNHNY and CDR2 as SVGAGI (reference sequence). This CDR3 contains 11 residues.

The genes are TRBV4-1 and TRBJ1-3, with TRBD1 as a possible D gene (6 bases). V gave up 1 base and J gave up 0 bases, with 25 bases separating them. This CDR3 is built from 21 residues. Germline CDR1 is MGHRA and CDR2 is YSYEKL. The CDR3 spells CASSQGATGTLYYHSGNTIYF. The CDR3 region has the DNA TGCGCCAGCAGCCAAGGGGCTACAGGGACCCTTTACTACCACTCTGGAAACACCATATATTTT.

This sequence joins TRBV15 and TRBJ2-3; TRBD1 aligns across 9 bases. Germline loops: CDR1 LNHNV, CDR2 YYDKDF (reference sequence). This CDR3 is 15 amino acids long. V dropped 4 bases and J dropped 0; count of bases not matched to a gene: 2. CDR3 residues: CATSNDRGSTDTQYF. The CDR3 DNA reads TGTGCCACCAGCAATGACAGGGGGAGCACAGATACGCAGTATTTT.

The V and J genes are TRBV11-1 and TRBJ2-7, with D tentatively TRBD2 (5 bases). The V and J ends lost 5 bases and 3 bases respectively, with 8 bases between them. This CDR3 is 12 amino acids long. In germline, CDR1 is SGHAT, CDR2 FQDESV (reference sequence). The CDR3 DNA sequence: TGTGCCAGCAGCCAAACTAGCTACGAGCAGTACTTC. Protein product: CASSQTSYEQYF.

CDR3 bases: TGTGCCAGCAGCTTAGAGTACGGGGCCGCCTACGAGCAGTACTTC. Its translation: CASSLEYGAAYEQYF. The J gene is TRBJ2-7, the V gene TRBV7-2; D possibly matches TRBD1 or TRBD2 (5 bases each). Germline CDR1 reads SGHTA; CDR2 reads FQGNSA. Trimming stripped 1 base from V and 2 bases from J, with 12 bases between. The CDR3 has 15 residues.

This chain uses TRBV4-1 with TRBJ2-5; 13 bases line up with TRBD2. Losses at the gene ends were 1 base for V and 5 bases for J; bases not matched to a gene: 10. The CDR3 is 18 residues long. Germline V gives CDR1 MGHRA, CDR2 YSYEKL. CDR3 coding DNA: TGCGCCAGCAGCCAAGGACTAGCGGGAGGACTTGGGGTGGAGACCCAGTACTTC. Its translation is CASSQGLAGGLGVETQYF.

The chain recombines TRBV7-2 with TRBJ1-2; the match to TRBD1 covers 12 bases. This CDR3 contains 15 residues. With V trimmed by 3 bases and J by 7 bases, 6 bases remained unmatched. Germline assignment: CDR1 SGHTA and CDR2 FQGNSA. The CDR3 here is CASSLGQGAQGGYTF. The CDR3 coding sequence is TGTGCCAGCAGCTTGGGACAGGGGGCGCAGGGTGGCTACACCTTC.

The V and J genes are TRBV19 and TRBJ2-5, with D hard to call. The J call is in doubt because the DNA end fits TRBJ2-7 better. Germline lookup yields CDR1 LNHDA and CDR2 SQIVND (reference sequence). There are 11 residues in the CDR3. The CDR3 sequence: CASSHDSEQYF. The CDR3, as DNA: TGTGCCAGTAGTCACGACTCCGAGCAGTACTTC.

V usage is TRBV6-1 and J usage is TRBJ2-1; tentatively, D is TRBD1 (6 bases). Per germline, CDR1 MNHNS and CDR2 SASEGT. Deletions cut 6 bases from V and 10 bases from J, with 22 bases between. The CDR3 covers 15 residues. The CDR3 region has the DNA TGTGCCAGCAGGCAGGACAGCAAAGCTCCGCCGGAGCAGTTCTTC. Protein product: CASRQDSKAPPEQFF.

The rearrangement joins TRBV6-5 to TRBJ1-6; weak D call: TRBD1 (5 bases). CDR1 is MNHEY and CDR2 is SVGAGI in the germline V gene. The CDR3 is 14 amino acids. The V end lost 6 bases, the J end lost 3 bases, and 9 bases lay between the germline ends. The CDR3 region has the DNA TGTGCCAGCAGCGGGGACCGCTATAATTCACCCCTCCACTTT. This codes for CASSGDRYNSPLHF.

The J gene is TRBJ2-2, the V gene TRBV5-4; 12 bases match TRBD2. V gave up 3 bases and J gave up 4 bases; unmatched junction bases: 7. Germline V gene sequence: CDR1 SGHNT, CDR2 YYREEE (reference sequence). This CDR3 has 17 amino acids. As DNA, the CDR3 is TGTGCCAGCAGCTCGCTCGGACTAGCGGGGATCACCGGGGAGCTGTTTTTT. This encodes CASSSLGLAGITGELFF.